This T cell receptor (beta chain) was profiled in a study of CD8 T cells in Susac syndrome. The CD8+ and CD4+ T cells were isolated magnetically using a negative isolation approach, whereas the TEMRA cells were enriched by FACS. Reverse transcription used about 0.5 to 1 ug RNA and random hexamers. MiXCR was run by TCRdb on the immunoSEQ multiplex PCR reads, yielding one entry per CDR3 protein. In the table there are about 300,000 distinct CDR3 sequences, 89% of which are singletons. CDR3 length: 13 amino acids. Germline V gives CDR1 SGHDN, CDR2 FVKESK. V lost 1 base and J lost 6, with 10 bases in between.

The clonotype comes from a human donor with multiple sclerosis. The chain joins TRBV14 to TRBJ2-7; D remains unclear. Sequencing was performed on CD8+ T cells from PBMCs. The CDR3 DNA sequence: TGTGCCAGCAGCCAAGCAACCATGAGCGAGCAGTACTTC. The encoded protein is CASSQATMSEQYF.